This TCR beta chain was sequenced during a study of blood T cell repertoires in COVID-19. Overall study: Material from acute and convalescent COVID-19 was sourced from the United States, Italy and Spain.

This clone was counted a single time. It was during active infection that Seattle patients were enrolled and then longitudinally followed. Here immunoSEQ multiplex PCR was the method, and the copy in TCRdb shows in-frame clones only, minus some. The sample yields roughly 410,000 clones, roughly 86% seen once. Trimming removed 2 bases at V and 4 bases at J, with 17 bases between. Germline CDR1 SGHTA, CDR2 FQGTGA. This CDR3 has 16 amino acids. The V gene is TRBV7-3, the J gene TRBJ1-1, with no clear D. The sample consisted of peripheral blood. The clonotype originates from a woman aged 60-75 years with COVID-19, enrolled during active disease. DNA for the CDR3: TGTGCCAGCAGCTTAGTTAGGCGGGGTCGAGGCACTGAAGCTTTCTTT. Protein product: CASSLVRRGRGTEAFF.